This TCR beta chain was identified in a study of shared clonotypes between healthy human individuals. V was cut by 1 base and J by 2 bases, with 15 bases left in between. Germline V gene sequence: CDR1 SGHTA, CDR2 FQGNSA. CDR3 length: 16 residues. None of the donors, who were healthy HIV-negative adults, had recently had acute infections or vaccinations. Sequenced by immunoSEQ multiplex PCR; TCRdb stores in-frame clones only, minus some. The data contain roughly 500,000 clones, approximately 80% of them singletons. This receptor was taken from a woman in her 40s in good health. Some clones in this sample may be carry-over from other donors' samples. The gene calls are TRBV7-2 and TRBJ2-7; D ambiguous. Specimen: PBMCs. CDR3 protein: CASSLDLSPPTYEQYF. Written as DNA, the CDR3 is TGTGCCAGCAGCTTAGATTTGAGTCCTCCGACCTACGAGCAGTACTTC.